What follows is one TCR beta chain and its context. No cognate antigen has been identified for it. No qualities accompany the bases; no much larger clone lies one base away. CDR1 and CDR2 (SGHTA, FQGNSA) derive from the germline V gene. The CDR3, cysteine through phenylalanine, is 16 amino acids long. Here the CDR3 DNA is all that survives: 48 bases in frame from base 1. V is cut back by 8 bases and J by 0 bases, with 6 bases in the junction unmatched. The sample originates from a study of OX40 agonist ivuxolimab in advanced cancers. Broadly, across the study: Ivuxolimab was an agonistic, fully human IgG2 monoclonal antibody directed against OX40 (CD134), a costimulatory receptor. Intravenous ivuxolimab was administered to patients every 2 weeks at six dose levels: 0.01, 0.1, 0.3, 1.5, 3 and 10 mg/kg. Of the roughly 53 patients in dose escalation, 19 had hepatocellular carcinoma, some 15 had melanoma, 9 had renal cell carcinoma and 9 had head and neck cancer. In the dose-escalation cohort, roughly 80% of patients were male, and the mean age was roughly 60 years, with a range of roughly 20 to 85. Patients were allowed to have had prior anti-PD-1, anti-PD-L1 or anti-CTLA-4 therapy, and approximately 40% of the dose-escalation patients had previously received checkpoint inhibitors. Three dose-escalation patients achieved partial responses, one with hepatocellular carcinoma and two with cutaneous melanoma. The purpose of peripheral TCRbeta sequencing was to test whether ivuxolimab changed TCR sequence diversity and led to clonal T-cell expansion. The paper reports the monotherapy dose-escalation portion (N of about 47 patients) of the phase I ivuxolimab trial.

Genomic DNA was extracted from sorted cells for sequencing of the TCRbeta CDR3 region. The immunoSEQ Assay was used to sequence the TCRbeta CDR3 regions. TCRdb's version of the immuneACCESS table is confined to in-frame rearrangements and falls short of the full clone set. An unresolved V gene accounts for under half of the shortfall where checked; the remainder is of unknown origin. The sample data list more than 45,000 clones, and around 80% of these were observed just once. Roughly 1.2% of the sample lies in the top ten. Broad study findings and their caveats: At doses from 0.1 to 3.0 mg/kg, clonal expansion was seen in both CD4+ and CD8+ blood T cells between baseline and week 6. Low levels of normalized T-cell clonal expansion were also seen in some nonresponding patients. The antigen specificity of the peripheral T cells that underwent clonal expansion was not determined. After ivuxolimab, more expanded clones were found on average in CD8+ T cells than in CD4+ T cells. In the 0.1-3.0 mg/kg groups, partial responders had among the lowest normalized peripheral clonal expansion, particularly in CD8+ T cells.

Patients with a history of autoimmune disease or receiving systemic immunosuppression were excluded from the trial. Peripheral blood for TCR sequencing was drawn from every dose cohort at baseline, at cycle 4 day 1 and at cycle 7 day 1. Samples were obtained from an open-label, multicenter, first-in-human phase I dose-escalation trial of ivuxolimab. Adults with locally advanced or metastatic melanoma, renal cell, hepatocellular, or head and neck squamous cell carcinoma were enrolled in the trial. Before TCR sequencing, CD4+ and CD8+ T cells were separately sorted from peripheral blood. This chain is built from TRBV7-2 and TRBJ2-2; 10 middle bases align to TRBD2. Sequenced here: CD4+ or CD8+ T cells sorted from blood, sampled in a trial of the OX40 agonist ivuxolimab. The clonotype was recovered from an adult with an advanced solid tumor such as melanoma, head and neck, liver or kidney cancer. The nucleotide sequence reads TGTGCCAGCCTTAGCGGGGGGCTGACGAACACCGGGGAGCTGTTTTTT. Its protein is CASLSGGLTNTGELFF.